One sample yielded the 17 T cell receptor beta chains listed below, sequenced in a study of T cell responses to AZD1222 COVID-19 vaccine. Measured with immunoSEQ multiplex PCR; TCRdb has only the in-frame clones, and not every one. The table shows roughly 67,000 clones, with around 88% occurring only once. Here the sequenced sample was peripheral blood, taken on day 0 of AZD1222 vaccination. The source is an adult in good health.

This rearrangement joins TRBV11-3 to TRBJ2-3; 7 nucleotides line up with TRBD2. The V segment lost 3 bases and the J segment 6 bases; nucleotides outside the gene matches: 3. CDR1 is SGHNT, CDR2 YENEEA, per germline. The CDR3 has 13 amino acids. CDR3 sequence (DNA): TGTGCCAGCAGCTTTGGGAGGGACGATACGCAGTATTTT. It yields the protein CASSFGRDDTQYF.

The chain has TRBV25-1 and TRBJ1-4, with TRBD1 matching over 10 bases. The length of the CDR3 is 17 residues. The J segment lost 7 bases and the V segment lost 4 bases, leaving 12 bases of the junction unmatched. Germline V gene lookup returns CDR1 MGHDK and CDR2 SYGVNS. The CDR3 loop is CASSGDRGIRIGEKLFF. The CDR3 bases are TGTGCCAGCAGTGGGGACAGGGGAATCCGAATCGGTGAAAAACTGTTTTTT.

The J gene is TRBJ1-2, the V gene TRBV6-1; 10 bases are shared with TRBD1. The trim removed 3 bases at V and 5 bases at J, leaving 0 bases unmatched. Germline CDR1 is MNHNS and CDR2 is SASEGT. The CDR3 extends over 13 amino acids. The CDR3 loop is CASSEGQGYGYTF. The CDR3 DNA sequence: TGTGCCAGCAGTGAGGGACAGGGGTATGGCTACACCTTC.

The chain is built from TRBV12-5 and TRBJ2-1, with 7 positions matching TRBD2. CDR3 size: 13 residues. Trimming removed 6 bases from V and 4 bases from J; junction bases left unmatched: 3. Germline V gene data show CDR1 as LGHNT and CDR2 as FRNRAP. CDR3 DNA sequence: TGTGCTAGTGGGGCTAGCGGATACAATGAGCAGTTCTTC. Protein: CASGASGYNEQFF.

The chain recombines TRBV5-4 with TRBJ2-1; the D gene is possibly TRBD1 (6 bases). Germline CDR1 and CDR2: SGHNT and YYREEE (reference sequence). The CDR3 is made up of 15 amino acids. The V end lost 2 bases, the J end lost 3 bases, and 12 bases lay between the germline ends. The CDR3 DNA follows: TGTGCCAGCAGCTTAGATCCGGACAGCTACAATGAGCAGTTCTTC. Translation gives CASSLDPDSYNEQFF.

The V gene is TRBV10-3, the J gene TRBJ1-2; 8 bases fit TRBD1. CDR1 is ENHRY and CDR2 is SYGVKD in the germline V gene. The ends lost 11 bases at V and 4 bases at J; junction bases unmatched: 6. This CDR3 has 12 residues. This CDR3 reads CASTGASYGYTF. The CDR3 nucleotides are TGTGCCTCGACAGGGGCCTCCTATGGCTACACCTTC.

The J gene is TRBJ1-1, the V gene TRBV7-9, with a weak D call TRBD1 (5 bases). Trimming took off 8 bases at V and 4 bases at J, with 14 bases between the two ends. The germline V gene has CDR1 SEHNR and CDR2 FQNEAQ (reference sequence). CDR3 length: 13 residues. In DNA, the CDR3 is TGTGCCAGCGCGAGATCCGGGGGCACTGAAGCTTTCTTT. Its translation: CASARSGGTEAFF.

The chain recombines TRBV28 with TRBJ2-7; 9 bases are a match to TRBD2. This CDR3 comprises 14 residues. The J segment lost 1 base and the V segment lost 3 bases, leaving 1 base of the junction unmatched. Germline V gene sequence: CDR1 MDHEN, CDR2 SYDVKM. The CDR3 loop reads CASSLLAGSYEQYF. CDR3 coding DNA: TGTGCCAGCAGTTTGCTAGCGGGATCCTACGAGCAGTACTTC. The variable domain in full, with the rest retrieved from reference TRBV28 and TRBJ2-7, is DVKVTQSSRYLVKRTGEKVFLECVQDMDHENMFWYRQDPGLGLRLIYFSYDVKMKEKGDIPEGYSVSREKKERFSLILESASTNQTSMYLCASSLLAGSYEQYFGPGTRLTVT.

The chain has TRBV3-1 (or the pseudogene TRBV3-2) and TRBJ2-1; D gene unclear. The germline V gene has CDR1 LGHDT and CDR2 YNNKEL (reference sequence). The CDR3 has 12 amino acids. The V and J ends lost 3 bases and 6 bases respectively, with 6 bases between them. CDR3 in amino acids: CASSHNTNEQFF. CDR3 nucleotide sequence: TGTGCCAGCAGCCATAACACCAATGAGCAGTTCTTC.

CDR3 sequence (DNA): TGTGCCAGCAGCTACGGACAGCCGGGGGGTACTGAAGCTTTCTTT. Translated: CASSYGQPGGTEAFF. The chain carries TRBV7-2 and TRBJ1-1; tentatively, D is TRBD1 (6 bases). Germline V gene data show CDR1 as SGHTA and CDR2 as FQGNSA. CDR3 length equals 15 residues. The V and J ends lost 4 bases and 5 bases respectively, with 17 bases between them. Full variable domain (rest looked up from reference TRBV7-2 and TRBJ1-1): GAGVSQSPSNKVTEKGKDVELRCDPISGHTALYWYRQSLGQGLEFLIYFQGNSAPDKSGLPSDRFSAERTGGSVSTLTIQRTQQEDSAVYLCASSYGQPGGTEAFFGQGTRLTVV.

The chain has TRBV6-5 and TRBJ2-7, with TRBD1 matching 8 bases. With V trimmed by 8 bases and J by 7 bases, 1 base remained unmatched. CDR3 length: 10 residues. The germline gives CDR1 MNHEY, CDR2 SVGAGI. The CDR3 DNA reads TGTGCCAGCGGGGACAGGGAGCAGTACTTC. It encodes CASGDREQYF.

The chain links TRBV29-1 to TRBJ1-2, with D maybe TRBD1 (6 bases). Germline assignment: CDR1 SQVTM and CDR2 ANQGSEA. This CDR3 region has 13 residues. Between the trimmed V and J ends, which lost 4 bases and 5 bases, there was a span of 14 bases. The DNA for the CDR3 is TGCAGCGTTGGGGTAGGGGGGGATTATGGCTACACCTTC. This codes for CSVGVGGDYGYTF.

The V call is TRBV18, the J call TRBJ2-1; 13 bases line up with TRBD2. This CDR3 comprises 16 residues. The germline gives CDR1 KGHSH, CDR2 LQKENI. V was pared by 6 bases and J by 6 bases, with 8 bases of the junction left unmatched. Written as DNA, the CDR3 is TGTGCCAGCTCGTATCAACTAGCGGGGGGGTCCAATGAGCAGTTCTTC. Translation: CASSYQLAGGSNEQFF.

V gene TRBV7-6 combines with J gene TRBJ2-4; D uncertain. The ends were cut back, 4 bases at V and 9 bases at J, with 10 bases in the middle. The CDR3 length is 12 residues. Germline CDR1 is SGHVS and CDR2 is FNYEAQ. CDR3 region: CASSSHPSIQYF. As DNA, the CDR3 is TGTGCCAGCAGCTCCCATCCCAGCATTCAGTACTTC. Full variable domain (missing parts from reference TRBV7-6 and TRBJ2-4): GAGVSQSPRYKVTKRGQDVALRCDPISGHVSLYWYRQALGQGPEFLTYFNYEAQQDKSGLPNDRFSAERPEGSISTLTIQRTEQRDSAMYRCASSSHPSIQYFGAGTRLSVL.

The chain uses TRBV2 and TRBJ1-4, with D unresolved. The CDR3 length is 16 residues. CDR1 is SNHLY and CDR2 is FYNNEI in the germline V gene. Trimming cost V 4 bases and J 7 bases, with 19 bases left between them. The CDR3 sequence is CASSGKTAEIFEKLFF. CDR3 bases: TGTGCCAGCAGTGGAAAGACGGCGGAGATTTTTGAAAAACTGTTTTTT.

The chain recombines TRBV5-1 with TRBJ1-2; D possibly corresponds to TRBD1 (5 bases). CDR3 length: 11 amino acids. V shed 4 bases and J shed 5 bases, with 6 bases lying between them. Germline values: CDR1 SGHRS, CDR2 YFSETQ. The DNA for the CDR3 is TGCGCCAGCAGCGGGGGGTATGGCTACACCTTC. Translated: CASSGGYGYTF. The variable domain in full, completed from reference TRBV5-1 and TRBJ1-2, reads KAGVTQTPRYLIKTRGQQVTLSCSPISGHRSVSWYQQTPGQGLQFLFEYFSETQRNKGNFPGRFSGRQFSNSRSEMNVSTLELGDSALYLCASSGGYGYTFGSGTRLTVV.

The J gene is TRBJ2-1, the V gene TRBV9; TRBD2 might be the D (6 bases). CDR1 is SGDLS, CDR2 YYNGEE, per germline. V shed 0 bases and J shed 3 bases, with 10 bases lying between them. The CDR3 extends over 15 amino acids. The CDR3 coding sequence is TGTGCCAGCAGCGTAGGCGGGGCAGGCTACAATGAGCAGTTCTTC. Translated, it gives CASSVGGAGYNEQFF.